The rows below give T cell receptor beta chains drawn from one sample of a study of blood T cell repertoires in COVID-19. Sequencing used immunoSEQ multiplex PCR; TCRdb keeps in-frame clones, though not all of them. The sample has about 80,000 clones; roughly four fifths are singletons. The specimen sequenced was peripheral blood. All receptors derive from a woman in her 70s with acute or convalescent COVID-19. Both conserved end residues are part of each CDR3. The order of the fields is D gene, clone size, J gene, V gene, CDR3 protein, CDR3 DNA. D genes are given only for firm matches. Size is omitted from some rows. Given values are once, few, many or a class for expanded clones.

NA NA TRBJ2-2 TRBV30 CAWTGEAITGELFF TGTGCCTGGACGGGGGAGGCTATCACCGGGGAGCTGTTTTTT
NA NA TRBJ1-1 TRBV3-1/TRBV3-2 CASSQNKWNTEAFF TGTGCCAGCAGCCAAAACAAGTGGAACACTGAAGCTTTCTTT
TRBD1 NA TRBJ1-1 TRBV6-5 CASSPDRVGTEAFF TGTGCCAGCAGTCCGGACAGGGTGGGCACTGAAGCTTTCTTT
TRBD2 NA TRBJ2-3 TRBV6-2/TRBV6-3 CASSNRLAKFTDTQYF TGTGCCAGCAGTAACCGACTAGCCAAATTCACAGATACGCAGTATTTT
TRBD2 few TRBJ2-2 TRBV2 CASSEAGAQGGELFF TGTGCCAGCAGTGAGGCGGGAGCCCAGGGCGGGGAGCTGTTTTTT
NA NA TRBJ2-5 TRBV12-3/TRBV12-4 CASSLPPGETQYF TGTGCCAGCAGTTTACCCCCGGGGGAGACCCAGTACTTC
TRBD1 NA TRBJ1-2 TRBV6-6 CASSSGQHYGYTF TGTGCCAGCAGTTCGGGACAGCACTATGGCTACACCTTC
TRBD2 NA TRBJ2-5 TRBV7-8 CASSLNPSSGSVQETQYF TGTGCCAGCAGCTTAAACCCATCTAGCGGGAGCGTCCAAGAGACCCAGTACTTC
TRBD1 NA TRBJ1-6 TRBV15 CATSRDPDRARSPLHF TGTGCCACCAGCAGAGACCCCGACAGGGCTAGGTCACCCCTCCACTTT
NA NA TRBJ2-7 TRBV7-9 CASSETYEQYF TGTGCCAGCAGCGAGACCTACGAGCAGTACTTC
TRBD2 NA TRBJ2-3 TRBV7-2 CASSLVAGATDTQYF TGTGCCAGCAGCTTAGTAGCGGGGGCCACAGATACGCAGTATTTT
TRBD1 NA TRBJ2-6 TRBV5-4 CASTRGPGANVLTF TGTGCCAGCACCAGGGGGCCGGGGGCCAACGTCCTGACTTTC
NA NA TRBJ1-3 TRBV19 CASSSGIYLPSIYF TGTGCCAGTAGTTCCGGGATCTACCTACCTTCCATATATTTT
TRBD2 NA TRBJ2-7 TRBV5-6 CASSLGASGSYEQYF TGTGCCAGCAGCTTAGGGGCTAGCGGAAGCTACGAGCAGTACTTC
NA NA TRBJ2-6 TRBV19 CASSRHLRGANVLTF TGTGCCAGTAGCCGTCACCTGCGTGGGGCCAACGTCCTGACTTTC
NA NA TRBJ2-6 TRBV5-6 CASSFDRISGANVLTF TGTGCCAGCAGCTTTGACAGGATCTCTGGGGCCAACGTCCTGACTTTC
TRBD1 NA TRBJ1-5 TRBV28 CASSLRRQGHRNQPQHF TGTGCCAGCAGTTTACGCCGACAGGGCCACCGCAATCAGCCCCAGCATTTT
TRBD2 few TRBJ2-3 TRBV7-3 CASSLTGLDTDTQYF TGTGCCAGCAGCTTAACGGGACTAGACACAGATACGCAGTATTTT
NA medium-sized TRBJ2-3 TRBV6-2/TRBV6-3 CASSYLAEGPDTQYF TGTGCCAGCAGTTATTTAGCAGAGGGCCCAGATACGCAGTATTTT
TRBD2 NA TRBJ2-3 TRBV7-3 CASSLLGLAGGSDTQYF TGTGCCAGCAGCTTGCTCGGACTAGCGGGAGGGTCCGATACGCAGTATTTT
NA NA TRBJ2-2 TRBV29-1 CSSAGETGELFF TGCAGCTCGGCCGGGGAGACCGGGGAGCTGTTTTTT
TRBD1 NA TRBJ2-5 TRBV3-1/TRBV3-2 CASSRQGGETQYF TGTGCCAGCAGTCGACAGGGCGGAGAGACCCAGTACTTC
TRBD1 once TRBJ2-7 TRBV3-1/TRBV3-2 CAGSQRDRPPYEQYF TGTGCCGGCAGCCAACGGGACAGGCCGCCTTACGAGCAGTACTTC
TRBD1 NA TRBJ2-1 TRBV19 CASRYRGVNEQFF TGTGCCAGTAGGTACAGGGGGGTCAATGAGCAGTTCTTC
NA few TRBJ2-7 TRBV6-1 CASSETTDFFSYEQYF TGTGCCAGCAGTGAAACGACAGATTTCTTCTCCTACGAGCAGTACTTC
NA NA TRBJ1-1 TRBV7-9 CASSLASREGSEAFF TGTGCCAGCAGCTTAGCATCCAGGGAGGGTAGTGAAGCTTTCTTT
NA NA TRBJ2-5 TRBV9 CASSGVGETQYF TGTGCCAGCAGTGGTGTCGGGGAGACCCAGTACTTC
TRBD2 NA TRBJ2-2 TRBV27 CASSFSWTSGSIGTGELFF TGTGCCAGCAGTTTTTCCTGGACTAGCGGGAGTATCGGCACCGGGGAGCTGTTTTTT
NA once TRBJ2-1 TRBV29-1 CSVAGVEGNEQFF TGCAGCGTTGCCGGAGTGGAGGGCAATGAGCAGTTCTTC
NA NA TRBJ2-7 TRBV4-2 CASSPGAYGEQYF TGTGCCAGCAGCCCAGGGGCGTATGGCGAGCAGTACTTC
NA NA TRBJ1-5 TRBV19 CASSRGYSNQPQHF TGTGCCAGTAGTCGCGGTTATAGCAATCAGCCCCAGCATTTT
TRBD2 NA TRBJ2-7 TRBV19 CASSTVMGLGYEQYF TGTGCCAGTAGTACTGTAATGGGACTAGGATACGAGCAGTACTTC
TRBD2 once TRBJ2-1 TRBV7-2 CASSFRFTSGNEQFF TGTGCCAGCAGCTTTCGGTTCACTAGCGGGAATGAGCAGTTCTTC
NA NA TRBJ1-5 TRBV19 CASSKGRTSNQPQHF TGTGCCAGTAGTAAAGGGAGGACTAGCAATCAGCCCCAGCATTTT
TRBD2 NA TRBJ2-1 TRBV18 CASSLPTSGSYNEQFF TGTGCCAGCTCCTTACCGACTAGCGGGAGTTACAATGAGCAGTTCTTC
NA once TRBJ2-1 TRBV7-3 CASSLTGAYYNEQFF TGTGCCAGCAGCTTAACAGGGGCCTACTACAATGAGCAGTTCTTC
NA NA TRBJ1-2 TRBV24-1 CATSDQVSGYTF TGTGCCACCAGTGATCAGGTATCTGGCTACACCTTC
TRBD2 NA TRBJ2-7 TRBV6-5 CASSYRGRGGEQYF TGTGCCAGCAGTTATCGTGGGAGGGGCGGCGAGCAGTACTTC
TRBD2 once TRBJ2-5 TRBV5-4 CASSSRSGTGGETQYF TGTGCCAGCAGCTCCCGTTCTGGAACGGGAGGTGAGACCCAGTACTTC
NA NA TRBJ2-1 TRBV3-1/TRBV3-2 CASSQDLANNEQFF TGTGCCAGCAGCCAAGATTTAGCAAACAATGAGCAGTTCTTC
TRBD1 NA TRBJ2-3 TRBV5-1 CASSVGTGGITDTQYF TGCGCCAGCAGCGTCGGGACAGGGGGCATAACAGATACGCAGTATTTT
NA NA TRBJ2-6 TRBV2 CASRESSGANVLTF TGTGCCAGCAGGGAGAGCTCTGGGGCCAACGTCCTGACTTTC
NA NA TRBJ1-3 TRBV5-4 CASSKTRGSQPPNTIYF TGTGCCAGCAGCAAGACCAGGGGTTCCCAACCCCCAAACACCATATATTTT
NA NA TRBJ1-5 TRBV7-2 CASSLFVGSQPQHF TGTGCCAGCAGCTTATTTGTGGGGAGTCAGCCCCAGCATTTT
NA NA TRBJ1-5 TRBV30 CAWSGTGRNQPQHF TGTGCCTGGAGTGGTACAGGGCGAAATCAGCCCCAGCATTTT
NA NA TRBJ1-2 TRBV6-2/TRBV6-3 CASSYYATQTDGYTF TGTGCCAGCAGTTACTACGCTACGCAAACGGATGGCTACACCTTC
NA NA TRBJ2-6 TRBV2 CASSPQAPGANVLTF TGTGCCAGCAGTCCACAGGCTCCCGGGGCCAACGTCCTGACTTTC
NA NA TRBJ2-1 TRBV21-1 CATDRGSTYNEQFF TGTGCCACAGATAGGGGGAGTACCTACAATGAGCAGTTCTTC
NA NA TRBJ1-2 TRBV3-1/TRBV3-2 CASSQGLGGTDTF TGTGCCAGCAGCCAAGGCCTAGGCGGGACCGACACCTTC
NA NA TRBJ1-5 TRBV11-3 CASSLGRGARDVNQPQHF TGTGCCAGCAGCTTAGGTCGGGGGGCCAGGGATGTCAATCAGCCCCAGCATTTT